This record covers a single T cell receptor beta chain. Its cognate antigen is unknown. The data derive from a study of beta chain features in type 1 diabetes. Findings and caveats of the study: Across patients, naive, central memory and Treg TCRB repertoires exhibited apparently greater similarity than was observed across healthy donors.

Expressed TCRB transcripts were sequenced because the isolated RNA had all been reverse transcribed beforehand. Sequenced by immunoSEQ multiplex PCR; TCRdb stores in-frame clones only, minus some. Of about 400,000 clones listed, 10% to 15% are singletons. Input material: naive CD4+ T cells from blood. This sequence was found in a man between 18 and 35 years old in good health.

CDR3 loop: CASSTRSGRGADTQYF. As DNA, the CDR3 is TGTGCCAGCAGCACCCGGAGCGGGAGAGGCGCAGATACGCAGTATTTT. The J gene is TRBJ2-3, the V gene TRBV7-3; 8 nucleotides line up with TRBD2. The CDR3 length is 16 residues. The J segment lost 4 bases and the V segment lost 5 bases, leaving 11 bases of the junction unmatched. Germline V gene data show CDR1 as SGHTA and CDR2 as FQGTGA.